This T cell receptor beta chain appears in the sequencing data of a study of shared clonotypes between healthy human individuals. The CDR3 length is 16 residues. Between the trimmed V and J ends, which lost 4 bases and 4 bases, there was a span of 20 bases. In germline, CDR1 is SGHNT, CDR2 YYREEE (reference sequence). Genomic DNA belonging to each subset was distributed in equal measure over several immunoSEQ plates. Produced via immunoSEQ multiplex PCR; TCRdb's table is partial and in-frame only. Of fewer than 1.8 million clones in the sample, 97% to 99% were seen once. The sequence derives from a man younger than 40 in good health. The genes are TRBV5-4 and TRBJ2-5; no reliable D call. The sample was naive CD4+ T cells sorted from blood. Indicated subset: CD45RA+ positively selected. CDR3 coding DNA: TGTGCCAGCAGCCCCTTGCCGGGCCGATCGGGAGAGACCCAGTACTTC. Amino acid sequence: CASSPLPGRSGETQYF.